These T cell receptor beta chains were read from a single sample in a study of blood T cell repertoires in COVID-19. The data were produced by immunoSEQ multiplex PCR, yet TCRdb's version contains in-frame clones alone and is incomplete. In the table there are 150,000 to 200,000 clones, approximately 79% of which are singletons. Sequencing was performed on peripheral blood. All receptors come from a woman in her 70s with acute or convalescent COVID-19. CDR3s include the opening cysteine and the closing phenylalanine or tryptophan. D genes are given only for firm matches. For some rows the clone size is stated as once, few or many, or as a class when expanded; others skip it.

length	V	J	D	size	DNA	CDR3
18	TRBV9	TRBJ2-1	TRBD2	.	TGTGCCAGCAGCGTACAAGTTCTGGGCGGGAGTACCTACAATGAGCAGTTCTTC	CASSVQVLGGSTYNEQFF
17	TRBV9	TRBJ1-3	.	once	TGTGCCAGCAGCGTAGGGACGGGAACAAGATACGGAAACACCATATATTTT	CASSVGTGTRYGNTIYF
11	TRBV6-5	TRBJ2-1	TRBD2	.	TGTGCCAGCAGCTTAGCGGGAGAGCAGTTCTTC	CASSLAGEQFF
15	TRBV20-1	TRBJ2-1	.	.	TGCAGTGCTAGTTTCTGGCGAGCGGAGTACAATGAGCAGTTCTTC	CSASFWRAEYNEQFF
14	TRBV3-1/TRBV3-2	TRBJ2-1	.	.	TGTGCCAGCAGCCAAGCATCAGGGTACAATGAGCAGTTCTTC	CASSQASGYNEQFF
16	TRBV7-3	TRBJ2-1	TRBD2	once	TGTGCCAGCAGTTCATCGCTAGCGGATTCCTACAATGAGCAGTTCTTC	CASSSSLADSYNEQFF
20	TRBV12-5	TRBJ2-3	.	.	TGTGCTAGTGGTTTTCGCTCCCTATGGGGCGCAGGCGTACACACAGATACGCAGTATTTT	CASGFRSLWGAGVHTDTQYF
15	TRBV6-5	TRBJ2-2	.	few	TGTGCCAGCAGGCGGGGAGAGTTAAACACCGGGGAGCTGTTTTTT	CASRRGELNTGELFF
12	TRBV5-1	TRBJ2-3	.	.	TGCGCCAGCAGCTTCGGCACAGATACGCAGTATTTT	CASSFGTDTQYF
13	TRBV6-5	TRBJ2-1	TRBD2	.	TGTGCCACCCAAATGGGACTAGCTCGGGAGCAGTTCTTC	CATQMGLAREQFF
14	TRBV6-5	TRBJ1-6	TRBD1	.	TGTGCCAGCAGGGTCGACAGGGGCGGCTCACCCCTCCACTTT	CASRVDRGGSPLHF
15	TRBV19	TRBJ1-3	.	.	TGTGCCAGCGCCAAGAGAGGCCCCTCTGGAAACACCATATATTTT	CASAKRGPSGNTIYF
20	TRBV7-6	TRBJ2-5	TRBD2	.	TGTGCCAGCAGCTTAGTCGGGACTAGCGGGAACAGAGGGTACCAAGAGACCCAGTACTTC	CASSLVGTSGNRGYQETQYF
14	TRBV18	TRBJ2-7	TRBD2	.	TGTGCCAGCTCACCGGGACTAGCGCCCTACGAGCAGTACTTC	CASSPGLAPYEQYF
16	TRBV7-9	TRBJ2-2	TRBD1	.	TGTGCCAGCAGCTTAGTGGGGACAGGGCGGACCGGGGAGCTGTTTTTT	CASSLVGTGRTGELFF
17	TRBV7-2	TRBJ2-5	TRBD1	.	TGTGCCAGCAGCTTAGTAGGCGGACAGGGGTTTCAAGAGACCCAGTACTTC	CASSLVGGQGFQETQYF
16	TRBV13	TRBJ1-1	TRBD1	.	TGTGCCAGCAGCTTAGCAGGACAGGGGAGAAACACTGAAGCTTTCTTT	CASSLAGQGRNTEAFF
13	TRBV6-6	TRBJ1-5	.	.	TGTGCCAGCAGTCCTATCACAGTTCAGCCCCAGCATTTT	CASSPITVQPQHF
17	TRBV7-9	TRBJ2-7	TRBD1	once	TGTGCCAGCAGCTTAGAATTCCCGGGACAGGGGGCTGTCGAGCAGTACTTC	CASSLEFPGQGAVEQYF
14	TRBV7-9	TRBJ2-3	TRBD2	.	TGTGCCAGCAGCAGAAGCGGGAACACAGATACGCAGTATTTT	CASSRSGNTDTQYF
14	TRBV5-1	TRBJ2-5	.	.	TGCGCCAGCAGCTTGTATGGGGCAGGAGAGACCCAGTACTTC	CASSLYGAGETQYF
15	TRBV6-5	TRBJ2-2	.	.	TGTGCCAGCACCAGGCAGGAAGCGAACACCGGGGAGCTGTTTTTT	CASTRQEANTGELFF
14	TRBV28	TRBJ1-2	.	.	TGTGCCAGCAGCAGCACTCGGGGGGGTTGGGGCTACACCTTC	CASSSTRGGWGYTF
15	TRBV19	TRBJ1-1	TRBD1	few	TGTGCCAGTGGAAGCCGGGACAGGGGAGGCACTGAAGCTTTCTTT	CASGSRDRGGTEAFF
17	TRBV9	TRBJ2-5	TRBD2	.	TGTGCCAGCAGCGTAGGGGCTAGCGGGAATCAGGGAGAGACCCAGTACTTC	CASSVGASGNQGETQYF
15	TRBV7-2	TRBJ2-5	TRBD1	many	TGTGCCAGCAGCTTCGACAGGGGGCCGGGAGAGACCCAGTACTTC	CASSFDRGPGETQYF
13	TRBV7-8	TRBJ2-7	.	many	TGTGCCAGCAGGGGGACTGACTCCTACGAGCAGTACTTC	CASRGTDSYEQYF
16	TRBV4-1	TRBJ2-1	TRBD2	.	TGCGCCAGCAGCCAAGAACCCAAACTAGCGGTCGATGAGCAGTTCTTC	CASSQEPKLAVDEQFF
16	TRBV19	TRBJ1-4	TRBD1	few	TGTGCCAGTAGTCAGCGACAGGGTGGAGCTAATGAAAAACTGTTTTTT	CASSQRQGGANEKLFF
13	TRBV29-1	TRBJ1-5	.	few	TGCAGCGTTGGCCGGACAGCCAATCAGCCCCAGCATTTT	CSVGRTANQPQHF